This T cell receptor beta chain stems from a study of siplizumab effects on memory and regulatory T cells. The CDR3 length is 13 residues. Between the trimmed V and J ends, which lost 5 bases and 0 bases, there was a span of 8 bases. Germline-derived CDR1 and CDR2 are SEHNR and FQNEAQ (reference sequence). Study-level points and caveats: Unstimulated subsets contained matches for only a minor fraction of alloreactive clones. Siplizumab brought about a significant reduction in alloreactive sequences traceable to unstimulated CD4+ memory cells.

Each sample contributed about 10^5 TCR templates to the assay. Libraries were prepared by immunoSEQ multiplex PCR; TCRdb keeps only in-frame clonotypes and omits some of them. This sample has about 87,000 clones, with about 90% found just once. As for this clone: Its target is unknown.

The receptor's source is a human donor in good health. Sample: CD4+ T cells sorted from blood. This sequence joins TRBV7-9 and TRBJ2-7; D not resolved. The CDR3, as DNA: TGTGCCAGCAGCCAGCTGGGCTCCTACGAGCAGTACTTC. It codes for CASSQLGSYEQYF.